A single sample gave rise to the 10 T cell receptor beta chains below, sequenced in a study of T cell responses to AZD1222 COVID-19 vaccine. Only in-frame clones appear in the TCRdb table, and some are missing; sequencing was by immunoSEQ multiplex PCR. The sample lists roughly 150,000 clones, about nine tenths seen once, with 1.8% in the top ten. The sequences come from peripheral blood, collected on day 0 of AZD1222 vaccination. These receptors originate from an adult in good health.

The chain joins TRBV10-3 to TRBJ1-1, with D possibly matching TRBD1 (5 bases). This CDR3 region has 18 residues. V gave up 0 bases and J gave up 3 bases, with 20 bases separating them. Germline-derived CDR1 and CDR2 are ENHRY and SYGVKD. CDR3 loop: CAISESMRRRGEDTEAFF. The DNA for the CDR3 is TGTGCCATCAGTGAGTCGATGAGGAGGCGAGGGGAAGACACTGAAGCTTTCTTT.

The CDR3 loop is CATRDLGTPGTDTQYF. DNA of the CDR3: TGTGCCACCAGAGATCTTGGGACTCCCGGAACAGATACGCAGTATTTT. This chain links TRBV15 with TRBJ2-3, with D possibly matching TRBD2 (6 bases). The V gene's germline CDR1 is LNHNV and CDR2 YYDKDF (reference sequence). The CDR3 is 16 amino acids. The V gene lost 6 bases and the J gene lost 3 bases, with 19 bases spanning the gap.

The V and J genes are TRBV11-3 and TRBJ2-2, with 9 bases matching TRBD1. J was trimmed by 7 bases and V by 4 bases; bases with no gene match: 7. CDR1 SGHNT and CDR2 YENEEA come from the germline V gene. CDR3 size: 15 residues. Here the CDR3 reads CASSSWTGADGELFF. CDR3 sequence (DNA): TGTGCCAGCAGCTCATGGACAGGGGCGGACGGGGAGCTGTTTTTT.

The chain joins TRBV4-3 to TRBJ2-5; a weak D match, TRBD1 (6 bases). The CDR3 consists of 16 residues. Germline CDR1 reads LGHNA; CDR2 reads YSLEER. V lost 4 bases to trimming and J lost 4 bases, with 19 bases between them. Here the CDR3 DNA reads TGCGCCAGCAGCCGCACCATAACAGGGAGAGGAGAGACCCAGTACTTC. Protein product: CASSRTITGRGETQYF.

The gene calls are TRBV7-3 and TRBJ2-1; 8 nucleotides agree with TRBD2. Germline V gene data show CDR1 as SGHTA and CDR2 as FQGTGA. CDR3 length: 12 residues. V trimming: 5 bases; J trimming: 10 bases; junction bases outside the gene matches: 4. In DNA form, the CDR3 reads TGTGCCAGCAGCCCGGGCGGGGGGGAGCAGTTCTTC. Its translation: CASSPGGGEQFF.

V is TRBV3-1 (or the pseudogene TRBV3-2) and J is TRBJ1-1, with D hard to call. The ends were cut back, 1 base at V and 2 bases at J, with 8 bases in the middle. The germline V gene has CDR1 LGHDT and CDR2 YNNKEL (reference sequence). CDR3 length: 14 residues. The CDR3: CASSQVGGNTEAFF. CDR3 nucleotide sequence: TGTGCCAGCAGCCAAGTTGGCGGAAACACTGAAGCTTTCTTT.

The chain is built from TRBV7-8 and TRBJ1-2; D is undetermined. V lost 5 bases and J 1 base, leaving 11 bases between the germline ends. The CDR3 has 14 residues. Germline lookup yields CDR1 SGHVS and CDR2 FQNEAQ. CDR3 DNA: TGTGCCAGCAGCCCGGGAGCGGATAACTATGGCTACACCTTC. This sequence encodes CASSPGADNYGYTF.

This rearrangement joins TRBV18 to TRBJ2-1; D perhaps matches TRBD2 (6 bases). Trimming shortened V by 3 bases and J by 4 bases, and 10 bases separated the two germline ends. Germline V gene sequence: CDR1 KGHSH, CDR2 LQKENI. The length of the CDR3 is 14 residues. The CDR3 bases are TGTGCCAGCTCACCTGGGACTCTGTACAATGAGCAGTTCTTC. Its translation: CASSPGTLYNEQFF. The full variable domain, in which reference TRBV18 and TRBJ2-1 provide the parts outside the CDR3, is NAGVMQNPRHLVRRRGQEARLRCSPMKGHSHVYWYRQLPEEGLKFMVYLQKENIIDESGMPKERFSAEFPKEGPSILRIQQVVRGDSAAYFCASSPGTLYNEQFFGPGTRLTVL.

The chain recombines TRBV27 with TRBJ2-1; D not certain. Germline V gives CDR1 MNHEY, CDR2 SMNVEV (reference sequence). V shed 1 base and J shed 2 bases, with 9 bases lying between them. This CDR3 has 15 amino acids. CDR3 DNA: TGTGCCAGCAGTTTATACAAAGGTCCCTACAATGAGCAGTTCTTC. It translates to CASSLYKGPYNEQFF.

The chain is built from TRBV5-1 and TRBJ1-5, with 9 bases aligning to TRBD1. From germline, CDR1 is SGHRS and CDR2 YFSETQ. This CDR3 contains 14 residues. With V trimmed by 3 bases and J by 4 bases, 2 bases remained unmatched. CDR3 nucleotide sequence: TGCGCCAGCAGCTCGACAGGGGGAAATCAGCCCCAGCATTTT. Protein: CASSSTGGNQPQHF.